The table lists the clone carrying this TCR beta chain with a count of one. Its antigen is unknown. A TCRbeta library incorporating unique molecular identifiers was prepared. Using its own MiXCR run on the PCR reads, TCRdb lists one record per CDR3 protein. Found here are about 300,000 distinct CDR3 sequences, over 7.5% of them singletons; the top ten hold about 9.3%. Germline values: CDR1 MDHEN, CDR2 SYDVKM. With 2 bases clipped from V and 8 bases from J, the junction kept 18 bases outside the gene matches. CDR3 length equals 19 residues. This entry comes from a study of T-cell reconstitution after alpha-beta-depleted transplantation in children. Study-level points and caveats: It was newly produced T cells that mostly accounted for T-cell counts and diversity one year after transplant. Where alpha-beta T cells came from about two months after transplant was reportedly several hundred expanded graft clones. From surviving recipient T cells and thymic progenitors came the high day-60 TCRbeta diversity observed in some patients.

Here the sequenced sample was peripheral blood, taken 360 days after TCRalphabeta/CD19-depleted stem cell transplant. The clonotype originates from a female patient between 2 and 15 years old who had a stem cell transplant for Fanconi anemia, so the T cells may come from the graft donor. The chain carries TRBV28 and TRBJ1-6, with 7 nucleotides matching TRBD1. CDR3 sequence (DNA): TGTGCCAGCAGTTTAGAGAGTATTGCCTCCGGGACAGTATATTCACCCCTCCACTTT. Translated: CASSLESIASGTVYSPLHF. The full variable domain, rest sourced from reference TRBV28 and TRBJ1-6, is DVKVTQSSRYLVKRTGEKVFLECVQDMDHENMFWYRQDPGLGLRLIYFSYDVKMKEKGDIPEGYSVSREKKERFSLILESASTNQTSMYLCASSLESIASGTVYSPLHFGNGTRLTVT.